This TCR beta chain was recorded in a study of blood T cell repertoires in COVID-19. On the study more broadly: Sites across the United States, Italy and Spain contributed samples from acute and convalescent COVID-19. Nucleic acid was either cDNA or gDNA, and it came from T cells, B-cell-depleted T cells, or PBMCs.

In the original analysis: Amplification of reference gene primers provided the estimated nucleated cell counts. Assay: immunoSEQ multiplex PCR; the TCRdb copy retains only in-frame clones and omits some. From that table come the V and J calls and clone size; the DNA was used to work out D and trimming. The sample comprises 85,000 to 100,000 clones, over 60% of which are singletons, and about 8.1% rests with the top ten. Unmatched junction bases numbered 9, after V lost 7 bases and J lost 6 bases. The CDR3 extends over 14 amino acids. The germline CDR1 and CDR2 sequences are SGHDT and YYEEEE. This chain connects TRBV5-6 to TRBJ1-3, with 8 bases aligning to TRBD1. This TCR derives from a man aged 50-60 years who had recovered from COVID-19. Sequenced: peripheral blood. The CDR3 bases are TGTGCCAGCCGTAGCAGGGGGCGCGAAAACACCATATATTTT. Translating it yields CASRSRGRENTIYF.